Shown below are 17 T cell receptor beta chains from a single sample sequenced in a study of blood T cells in healthy people across ages. Through a sample-barcoded 5' primer and a J-beta primer mix, a second PCR was run for about 6 to 11 cycles. Each CDR3 protein is one row after TCRdb ran MiXCR on the 5' RACE reads. This sample has around 1,800,000 distinct CDR3 sequences; about two fifths occur once, and the top ten carry 20% to 25%. Input material: blood. The receptor source for this set is a human donor in good health.

The chain employs TRBV7-2 and TRBJ2-3; D unclear. V shed 1 base and J shed 2 bases, with 7 bases lying between them. CDR3 length equals 14 residues. Germline V gives CDR1 SGHTA, CDR2 FQGNSA. The CDR3 nucleotides are TGTGCCAGCAGCTTAGTGCATTTCACAGATACGCAGTATTTT. Translated, it gives CASSLVHFTDTQYF.

The chain recombines TRBV7-9 with TRBJ2-3; D might be TRBD1 (5 bases). V was trimmed by 4 bases and J by 4 bases, leaving 18 bases between them. Germline V gives CDR1 SEHNR, CDR2 FQNEAQ (reference sequence). The CDR3 length is 16 residues. The CDR3 DNA follows: TGTGCCAGCAGCTCCAAGACCGACAGAGTAGCAGATACGCAGTATTTT. It yields the protein CASSSKTDRVADTQYF.

The rearrangement uses TRBV6-2 or TRBV6-3 and TRBJ1-1; D is uncertain. V was clipped by 0 bases and J by 10 bases, with 6 bases between them. Germline V gene sequence: CDR1 MNHEY, CDR2 SVGEGT. The CDR3 spans 11 residues. CDR3 in amino acids: CASSYSRVAFF. CDR3 DNA: TGTGCCAGCAGTTACTCGCGGGTAGCTTTCTTT.

This clonotype appeared a few times. This chain uses TRBV7-2 with TRBJ1-5; weak D call: TRBD1 (6 bases). Germline assignment: CDR1 SGHTA and CDR2 FQGNSA. The CDR3 extends over 13 amino acids. Trimming cost V 3 bases and J 7 bases, with 10 bases left between them. The CDR3 loop reads CASSFRGLQPQHF. CDR3 DNA sequence: TGTGCCAGCAGCTTCCGGGGGCTGCAGCCCCAGCATTTT.

The chain uses TRBV6-2 or TRBV6-3 and TRBJ2-2, with D possibly TRBD2 on 5 matching bases. Germline-derived CDR1 and CDR2 are MNHEY and SVGEGT. This CDR3 spans 18 amino acids. Trimming cost V 5 bases and J 3 bases, with 22 bases left between them. The CDR3 region has the DNA TGTGCCAGCAGTAACCGGACTTTAAGGACGCTCCACACCGGGGAGCTGTTTTTT. Encoded protein: CASSNRTLRTLHTGELFF.

The rearrangement uses TRBV18 and TRBJ2-1, with 8 bases aligning to TRBD1. The CDR3 extends over 16 amino acids. From germline, CDR1 is KGHSH and CDR2 LQKENI. V shed 2 bases and J 8 bases; nucleotides not matched to a gene: 11. In nucleotides, the CDR3 is TGTGCCAGCTCACCAGGCGCAGGGGGCGCTATCTATGAGCAGTTCTTC. Translated, it gives CASSPGAGGAIYEQFF.

There are a few counts of this clonotype. This chain uses TRBV12-3 or TRBV12-4 with TRBJ1-2; weak D call: TRBD1 (5 bases). Trimming shortened V by 8 bases and J by 2 bases, and 27 bases separated the two germline ends. This CDR3 contains 18 residues. The CDR3 loop is CASALRRDGLTLNYGYTF. The CDR3 DNA reads TGTGCCAGCGCCTTAAGAAGGGACGGTCTGACTCTCAACTATGGCTACACCTTC.

This clonotype has just a few counts. One end of the junction does not line up with germline, which may come from a read error. This chain connects TRBV12-3 or TRBV12-4 to TRBJ1-5; D remains unclear. The CDR3 is 14 amino acids. The CDR3 DNA reads as TGTGCCAGCGGTTTAGGGATGAGGGATCAGCCCCGGCATTTT. Encoded protein: CASGLGMRDQPRHF.

The rearrangement links TRBV6-6 to TRBJ1-2; tentative D call: TRBD1 (5 bases). V lost 2 bases and J lost 0, with 16 bases in between. Germline CDR1 MNHNY, CDR2 SVGAGI (reference sequence). The CDR3 is 17 residues long. CDR3: CASSYGQGWEANYGYTF. CDR3 DNA: TGTGCCAGCAGTTACGGGCAGGGTTGGGAAGCTAACTATGGCTACACCTTC.

The chain is built from TRBV28 and TRBJ2-3; 10 bases map to TRBD2. CDR1 is MDHEN, CDR2 SYDVKM, per germline. V lost 4 bases and J lost 5; bases outside the gene matches: 3. The CDR3 totals 14 residues. The CDR3 sequence is CASSSSGGGDTQYF. DNA of the CDR3: TGTGCCAGCAGTTCTAGCGGGGGCGGAGATACGCAGTATTTT. Full variable domain (missing parts from reference TRBV28 and TRBJ2-3): DVKVTQSSRYLVKRTGEKVFLECVQDMDHENMFWYRQDPGLGLRLIYFSYDVKMKEKGDIPEGYSVSREKKERFSLILESASTNQTSMYLCASSSSGGGDTQYFGPGTRLTVL.

The chain employs TRBV10-3 and TRBJ1-5; a possible D gene is TRBD1 (6 bases). The ends were cut back, 10 bases at V and 5 bases at J, with 21 bases in the middle. CDR3 size: 15 residues. Germline values: CDR1 ENHRY, CDR2 SYGVKD. CDR3 nucleotides: TGTGCCACCACTCCGACTAGACAGGCAGATCAGCCCCAGCATTTT. The encoded protein is CATTPTRQADQPQHF.

The chain uses TRBV9 and TRBJ2-5; tentatively, D is TRBD1 (6 bases). Germline V gene lookup returns CDR1 SGDLS and CDR2 YYNGEE. The V gene lost 3 bases and the J gene lost 11 bases, with 26 bases spanning the gap. The CDR3 runs to 16 residues. The CDR3 is CASSANRAVSYNEQYF. The CDR3 region has the DNA TGTGCCAGCAGCGCTAACAGGGCAGTATCCTACAATGAGCAGTACTTC.

The chain recombines TRBV7-9 with TRBJ1-2; D unresolved. The germline V gene has CDR1 SEHNR and CDR2 FQNEAQ (reference sequence). The CDR3 totals 15 residues. V lost 0 bases and J 8 bases, leaving 16 bases between the germline ends. CDR3 sequence: CASSLAQAESRGYTF. The CDR3, as DNA: TGTGCCAGCAGCTTAGCTCAGGCCGAAAGTCGGGGCTACACCTTC.

The V call is TRBV3-1, the J call TRBJ2-7; D gene uncertain. Germline CDR1 is LGHDT and CDR2 is YNNKEL (reference sequence). Trimming cost V 0 bases and J 2 bases, with 8 bases left between them. This CDR3 is built from 14 residues. Here the CDR3 reads CASSQEANPYEQYF. CDR3 in DNA: TGTGCCAGCAGCCAAGAGGCTAATCCCTACGAGCAGTACTTC.

The chain has TRBV9 and TRBJ2-3; D is unresolved. The germline gives CDR1 SGDLS, CDR2 YYNGEE. The CDR3 contains 16 residues. V shed 4 bases and J shed 1 base, with 16 bases lying between them. For the CDR3, the DNA is TGTGCCAGCAGCCCAACGGTGGGTTACGGCACAGATACGCAGTATTTT. Translation: CASSPTVGYGTDTQYF.

The chain has TRBV28 and TRBJ2-2; no clear D gene. This CDR3 has 17 amino acids. Germline CDR1 and CDR2: MDHEN and SYDVKM. V was cut by 6 bases and J by 0 bases, with 17 bases left in between. The CDR3 DNA reads as TGTGCCAGCAGGGGGTTGAGGCCCTCTACGAACACCGGGGAGCTGTTTTTT. Its protein is CASRGLRPSTNTGELFF.

In this sample, this clonotype turned up a few times. The genes are TRBV7-3 and TRBJ2-1, with TRBD2 identical over 7 bases. The CDR3 sequence is 15 residues long. Per germline, CDR1 SGHTA and CDR2 FQGTGA. Losses at the gene ends were 2 bases for V and 4 bases for J; bases not matched to a gene: 5. The CDR3: CASSLLRTRYNEQFF. As DNA, the CDR3 is TGTGCCAGCAGCTTACTACGGACTAGGTACAATGAGCAGTTCTTC.